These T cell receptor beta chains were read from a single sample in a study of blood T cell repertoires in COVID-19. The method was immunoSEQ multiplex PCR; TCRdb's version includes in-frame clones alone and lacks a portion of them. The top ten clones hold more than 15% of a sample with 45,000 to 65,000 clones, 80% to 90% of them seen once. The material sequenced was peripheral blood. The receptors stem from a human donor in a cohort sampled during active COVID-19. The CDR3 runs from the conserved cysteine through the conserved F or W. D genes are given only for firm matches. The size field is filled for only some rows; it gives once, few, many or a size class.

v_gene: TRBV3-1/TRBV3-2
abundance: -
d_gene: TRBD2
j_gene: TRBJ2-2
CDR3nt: TGTGCCAGCAGCCCCGGACTAGCGGGGGGAACGAACACCGGGGAGCTGTTTTTT
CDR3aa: CASSPGLAGGTNTGELFF

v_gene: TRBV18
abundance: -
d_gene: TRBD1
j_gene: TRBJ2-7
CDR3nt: TGTGCCAGCTCACCACTTGCGGGACAGGGATTTTATGAGCAGTACTTC
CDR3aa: CASSPLAGQGFYEQYF

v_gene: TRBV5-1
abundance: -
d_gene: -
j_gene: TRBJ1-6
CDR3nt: TGCGCCAGCAGCTTGCAGGGTACTAATTCACCCCTCCACTTT
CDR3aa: CASSLQGTNSPLHF

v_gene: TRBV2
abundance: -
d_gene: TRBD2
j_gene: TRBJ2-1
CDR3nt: TGTGCCAGCAGTGACATAGCGGGGAACTACAATGAGCAGTTCTTC
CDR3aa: CASSDIAGNYNEQFF

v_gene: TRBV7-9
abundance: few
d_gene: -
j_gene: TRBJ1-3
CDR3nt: TGTGCCGGGGGGGCCTCTGGAAACACCATATATTTT
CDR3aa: CAGGASGNTIYF

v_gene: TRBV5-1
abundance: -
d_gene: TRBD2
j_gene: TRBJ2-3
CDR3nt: TGCGCCAGCAGCGCCGGACTAGCGGGGGCTACCTATACGCAGTATTTT
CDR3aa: CASSAGLAGATYTQYF

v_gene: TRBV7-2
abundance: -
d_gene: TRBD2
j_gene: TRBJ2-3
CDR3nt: TGTGCCAGCAGCTTAGCGGCGGGGGGGAGCACAGATACGCAGTATTTT
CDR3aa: CASSLAAGGSTDTQYF

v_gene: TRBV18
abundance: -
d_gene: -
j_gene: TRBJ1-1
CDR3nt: TGTGCCAGCTCACCACGGGTAGCGACAGGCGGGTCAGTGAACACTGAAGCTTTCTTT
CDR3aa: CASSPRVATGGSVNTEAFF

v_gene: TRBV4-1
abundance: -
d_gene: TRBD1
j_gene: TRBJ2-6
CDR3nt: TGCGCCAGCAGCCGCCCATGGACAGGTGAAACTGGGGCCAACGTCCTGACTTTC
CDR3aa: CASSRPWTGETGANVLTF

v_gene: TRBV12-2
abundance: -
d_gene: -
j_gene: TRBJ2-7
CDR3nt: TGTGCAAGTCGCTTAGGACTCCATGGGTTGGGACAGGGGTACGAGCAGTACTTC
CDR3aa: CASRLGLHGLGQGYEQYF

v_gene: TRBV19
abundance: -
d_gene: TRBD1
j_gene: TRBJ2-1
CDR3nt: TGTGCCAGCAAGACCCAGGGGGTTGACTACAATGAGCAGTTCTTC
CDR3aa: CASKTQGVDYNEQFF

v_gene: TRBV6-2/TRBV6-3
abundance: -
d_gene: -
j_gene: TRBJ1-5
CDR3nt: TGTGCCAGCAGTTACTCGAAAATCCCCGGGGGTGGCAATCAGCCCCAGCATTTT
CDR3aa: CASSYSKIPGGGNQPQHF

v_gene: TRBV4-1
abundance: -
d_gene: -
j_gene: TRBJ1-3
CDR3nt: TGCGCCAGCAGCCAACCTACGACGACAGGAAGAAGCGGAAACACCATATATTTT
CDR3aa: CASSQPTTTGRSGNTIYF

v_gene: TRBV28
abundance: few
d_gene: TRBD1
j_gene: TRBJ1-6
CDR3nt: TGTGCCAGCAGGACAGGGAGCTCCTATAATTCACCCCTCCACTTT
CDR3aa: CASRTGSSYNSPLHF

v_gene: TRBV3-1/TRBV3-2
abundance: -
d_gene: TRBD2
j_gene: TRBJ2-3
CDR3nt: TGTGCCAGCAGCCACGACCCCCCTATGCGGGTAGCGGGGGGGCAAACAGATACGCAGTATTTT
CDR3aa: CASSHDPPMRVAGGQTDTQYF

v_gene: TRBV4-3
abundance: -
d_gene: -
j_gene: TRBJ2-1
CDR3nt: TGCGCCAGCAGCCAAGATATCGCGGGGTGGACCTTCAATGAGCAGTTCTTC
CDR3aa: CASSQDIAGWTFNEQFF

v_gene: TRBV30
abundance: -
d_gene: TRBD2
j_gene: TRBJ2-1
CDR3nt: TGTGCCTGGAGCCCAGCGGGGGGGAGCAGAGTGGAGCAGTTCTTC
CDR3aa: CAWSPAGGSRVEQFF

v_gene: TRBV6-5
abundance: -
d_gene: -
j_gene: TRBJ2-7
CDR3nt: TGTGCCAGCAGTTATTACCGGGGGAGCTCCTACGAGCAGTACTTC
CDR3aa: CASSYYRGSSYEQYF

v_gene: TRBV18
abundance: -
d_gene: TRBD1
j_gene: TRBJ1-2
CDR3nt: TGTGCCAGCTCACCGCAGGGGGCAGAGGGCTACACCTTC
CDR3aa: CASSPQGAEGYTF

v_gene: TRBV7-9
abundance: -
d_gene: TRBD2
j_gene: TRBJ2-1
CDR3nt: TGTGCCAGCAGCTTCATAGCGGGGGCCCTCAATGAGCAGTTCTTC
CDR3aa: CASSFIAGALNEQFF

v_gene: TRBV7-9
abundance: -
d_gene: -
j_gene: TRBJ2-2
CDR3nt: TGTGCCAGCAGCTTAGTTACAGGGAAGGGCCCCGGGGAGCTGTTTTTT
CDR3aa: CASSLVTGKGPGELFF

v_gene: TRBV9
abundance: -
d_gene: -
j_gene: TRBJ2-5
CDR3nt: TGTGCCAGCAGCGTAGGGGGGCTAGCCGGGGAGACCCAGTACTTC
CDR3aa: CASSVGGLAGETQYF

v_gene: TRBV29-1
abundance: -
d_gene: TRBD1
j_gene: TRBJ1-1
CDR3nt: TGCAGCGCACAGGGGGTAATGAACACTGAAGCTTTCTTT
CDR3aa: CSAQGVMNTEAFF

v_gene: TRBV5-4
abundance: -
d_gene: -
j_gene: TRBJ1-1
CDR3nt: TGTGCCAGCAGCTGGGGGGGCACTGAAGCTTTCTTT
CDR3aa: CASSWGGTEAFF

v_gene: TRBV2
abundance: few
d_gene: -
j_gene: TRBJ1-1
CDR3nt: TGTGCCAGCAGTGAAGCCCCTTGGGAGGGGAACACTGAAGCTTTCTTT
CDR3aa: CASSEAPWEGNTEAFF

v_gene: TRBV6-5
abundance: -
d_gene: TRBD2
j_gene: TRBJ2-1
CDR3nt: TGTGCCAGCGGGACTAGCGGGGGGTTGAATGAGCAGTTCTTC
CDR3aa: CASGTSGGLNEQFF

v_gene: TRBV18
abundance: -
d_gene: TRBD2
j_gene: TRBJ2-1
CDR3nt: TGTGCCAGCTCAGTCGAACTAGCGGGGGGTCTCTCCTACAATGAGCAGTTCTTC
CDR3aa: CASSVELAGGLSYNEQFF

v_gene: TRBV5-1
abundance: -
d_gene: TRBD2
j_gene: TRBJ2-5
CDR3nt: TGCGCCAGCAGGACTAGCGGGGGGCAAGAGACCCAGTACTTC
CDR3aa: CASRTSGGQETQYF

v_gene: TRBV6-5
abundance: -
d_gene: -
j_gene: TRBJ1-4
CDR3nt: TGTGCCAGCAGTTACGGGCAGCTTAATGAAAAACTGTTTTTT
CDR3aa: CASSYGQLNEKLFF

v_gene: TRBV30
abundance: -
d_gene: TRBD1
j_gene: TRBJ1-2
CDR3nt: TGTGCCTGGAGTGCCCCTACAGGGGGCGGCAATGGCTACACCTTC
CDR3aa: CAWSAPTGGGNGYTF

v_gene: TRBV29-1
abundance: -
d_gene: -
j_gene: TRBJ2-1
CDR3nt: TGCAGCGTTGAAGTAGGCGGGGACTCCTTGAATGAGCAGTTCTTC
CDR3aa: CSVEVGGDSLNEQFF

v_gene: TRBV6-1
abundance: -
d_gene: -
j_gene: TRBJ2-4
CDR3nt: TGTGCCAGCAGTGACAAGGGGGCACGCGGGGACATTCAGTACTTC
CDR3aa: CASSDKGARGDIQYF

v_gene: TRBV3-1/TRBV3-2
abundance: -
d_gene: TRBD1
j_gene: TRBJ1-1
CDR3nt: TGTGCCAGCAGCCAAGCGTATGAGGGACAGCTGAACACTGAAGCTTTCTTT
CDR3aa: CASSQAYEGQLNTEAFF

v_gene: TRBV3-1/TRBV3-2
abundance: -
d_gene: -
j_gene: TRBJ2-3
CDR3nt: TGTGCCAGCAGCCAAGGCGAAGGCCCGGGGTCTAGCACAGATACGCAGTATTTT
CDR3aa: CASSQGEGPGSSTDTQYF

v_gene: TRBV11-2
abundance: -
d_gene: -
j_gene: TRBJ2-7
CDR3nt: TGTGCCAGCAGCTTAGGAGGGTGGGGGCCCTACGAGCAGTACTTC
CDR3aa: CASSLGGWGPYEQYF

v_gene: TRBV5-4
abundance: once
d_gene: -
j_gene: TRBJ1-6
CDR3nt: TGTGCCAGCAGCGACATTTCCGGTTATAATTCACCCCTCCACTTT
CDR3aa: CASSDISGYNSPLHF